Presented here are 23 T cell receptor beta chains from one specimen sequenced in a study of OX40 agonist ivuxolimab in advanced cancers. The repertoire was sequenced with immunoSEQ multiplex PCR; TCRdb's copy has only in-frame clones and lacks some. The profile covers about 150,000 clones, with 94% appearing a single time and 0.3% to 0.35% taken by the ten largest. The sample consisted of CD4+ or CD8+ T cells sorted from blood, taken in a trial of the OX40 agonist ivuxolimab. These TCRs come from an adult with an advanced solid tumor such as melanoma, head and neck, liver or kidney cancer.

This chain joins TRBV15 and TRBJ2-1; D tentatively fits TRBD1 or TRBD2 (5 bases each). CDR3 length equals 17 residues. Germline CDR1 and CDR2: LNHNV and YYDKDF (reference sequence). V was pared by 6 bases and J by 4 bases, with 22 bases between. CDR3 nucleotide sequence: TGTGCCACCAGAGGCAACCGGGGCGGAGAGTTTTACAATGAGCAGTTCTTC. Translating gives CATRGNRGGEFYNEQFF.

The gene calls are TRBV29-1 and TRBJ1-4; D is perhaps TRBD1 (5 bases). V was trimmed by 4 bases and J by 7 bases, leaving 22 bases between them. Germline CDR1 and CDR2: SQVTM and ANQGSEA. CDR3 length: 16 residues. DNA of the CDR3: TGCAGCGTTGGGGGCCACTGGACGGCACGACCTGAAAAACTGTTTTTT. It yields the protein CSVGGHWTARPEKLFF.

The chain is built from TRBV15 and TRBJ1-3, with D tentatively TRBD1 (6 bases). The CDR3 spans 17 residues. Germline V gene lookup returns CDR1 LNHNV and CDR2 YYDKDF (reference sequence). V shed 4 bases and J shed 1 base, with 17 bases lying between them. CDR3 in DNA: TGTGCCACCAGCATCGGCAAGGGGGGGCTTTCTGGAAACACCATATATTTT. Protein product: CATSIGKGGLSGNTIYF.

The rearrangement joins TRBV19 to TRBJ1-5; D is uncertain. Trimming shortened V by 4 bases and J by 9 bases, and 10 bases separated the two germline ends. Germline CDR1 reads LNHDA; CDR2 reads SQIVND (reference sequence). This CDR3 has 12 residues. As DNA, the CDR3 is TGTGCCAGTAGTACCGGAGGGCGGCCCCAGCATTTT. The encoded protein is CASSTGGRPQHF.

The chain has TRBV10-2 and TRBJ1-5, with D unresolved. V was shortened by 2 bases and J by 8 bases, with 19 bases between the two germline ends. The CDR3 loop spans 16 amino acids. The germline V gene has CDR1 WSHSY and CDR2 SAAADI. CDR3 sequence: CASSETGKQQIKPQHF. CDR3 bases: TGCGCCAGCAGTGAGACGGGGAAACAGCAGATTAAGCCCCAGCATTTT.

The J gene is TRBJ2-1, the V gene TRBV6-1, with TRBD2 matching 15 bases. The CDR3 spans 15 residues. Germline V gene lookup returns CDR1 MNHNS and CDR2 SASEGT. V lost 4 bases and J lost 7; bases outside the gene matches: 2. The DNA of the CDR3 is TGTGCCAGCAGTGCCGGGACTAGCGGGAGGAATGAGCAGTTCTTC. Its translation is CASSAGTSGRNEQFF.

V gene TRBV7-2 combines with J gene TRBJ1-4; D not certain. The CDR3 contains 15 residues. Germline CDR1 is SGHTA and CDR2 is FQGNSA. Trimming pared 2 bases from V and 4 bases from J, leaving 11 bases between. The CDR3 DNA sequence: TGTGCCAGCAGCTTAAGACGAGCGGGTAATGAAAAACTGTTTTTT. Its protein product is CASSLRRAGNEKLFF.

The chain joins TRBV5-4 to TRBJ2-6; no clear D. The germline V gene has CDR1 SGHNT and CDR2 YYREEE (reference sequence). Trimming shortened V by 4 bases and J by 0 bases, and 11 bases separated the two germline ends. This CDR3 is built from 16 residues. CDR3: CASSVGSSSGANVLTF. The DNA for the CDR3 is TGTGCCAGCAGCGTCGGATCGAGCTCTGGGGCCAACGTCCTGACTTTC.

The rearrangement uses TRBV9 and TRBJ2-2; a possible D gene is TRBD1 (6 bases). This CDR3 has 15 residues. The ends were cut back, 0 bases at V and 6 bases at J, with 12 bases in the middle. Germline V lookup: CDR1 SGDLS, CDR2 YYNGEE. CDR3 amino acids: CASSVVRGSAGELFF. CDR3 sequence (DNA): TGTGCCAGCAGCGTAGTCAGGGGTAGCGCCGGGGAGCTGTTTTTT.

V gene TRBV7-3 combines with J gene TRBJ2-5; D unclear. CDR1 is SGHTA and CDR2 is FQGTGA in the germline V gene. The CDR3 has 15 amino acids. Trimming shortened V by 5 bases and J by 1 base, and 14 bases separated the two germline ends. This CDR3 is CASSPGWRGQETQYF. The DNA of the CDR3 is TGTGCCAGCAGCCCAGGCTGGCGCGGCCAAGAGACCCAGTACTTC.

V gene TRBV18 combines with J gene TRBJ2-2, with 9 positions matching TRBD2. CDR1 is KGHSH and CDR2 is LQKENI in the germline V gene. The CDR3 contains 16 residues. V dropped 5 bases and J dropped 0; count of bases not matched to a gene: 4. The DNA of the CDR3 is TGTGCCAGCTCATGGACTAGCGACCCGAACACCGGGGAGCTGTTTTTT. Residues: CASSWTSDPNTGELFF.

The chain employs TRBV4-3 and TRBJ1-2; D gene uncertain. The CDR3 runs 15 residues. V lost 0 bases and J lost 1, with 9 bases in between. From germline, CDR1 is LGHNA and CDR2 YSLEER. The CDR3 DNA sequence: TGCGCCAGCAGCCAAGATCCCCAAGATAACTATGGCTACACCTTC. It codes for CASSQDPQDNYGYTF.

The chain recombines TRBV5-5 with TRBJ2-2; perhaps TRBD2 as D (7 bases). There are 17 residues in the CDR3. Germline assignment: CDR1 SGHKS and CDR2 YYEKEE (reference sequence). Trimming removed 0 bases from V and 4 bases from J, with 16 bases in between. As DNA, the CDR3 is TGTGCCAGCAGCTTGGCCCGGGGGGCTGAGAGCACCGGGGAGCTGTTTTTT. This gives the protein CASSLARGAESTGELFF.

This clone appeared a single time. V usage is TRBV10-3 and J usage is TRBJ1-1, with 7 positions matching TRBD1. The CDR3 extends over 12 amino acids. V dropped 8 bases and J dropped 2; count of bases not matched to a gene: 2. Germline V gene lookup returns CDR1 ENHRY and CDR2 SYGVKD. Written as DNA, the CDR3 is TGTGCCATCGGGACAGCCAACACTGAAGCTTTCTTT. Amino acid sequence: CAIGTANTEAFF.

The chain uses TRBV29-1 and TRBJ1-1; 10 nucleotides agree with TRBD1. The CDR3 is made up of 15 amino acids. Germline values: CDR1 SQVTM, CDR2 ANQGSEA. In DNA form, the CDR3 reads TGCAGGGGGAACCGGGACAGGGGCTTGAACACTGAAGCTTTCTTT. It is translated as CRGNRDRGLNTEAFF.

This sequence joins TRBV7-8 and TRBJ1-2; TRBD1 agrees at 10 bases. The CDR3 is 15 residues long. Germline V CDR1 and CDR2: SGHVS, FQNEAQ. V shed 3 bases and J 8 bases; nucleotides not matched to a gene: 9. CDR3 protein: CASSLTGGAPRGYTF. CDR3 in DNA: TGTGCCAGCAGCTTGACAGGGGGCGCACCGAGGGGCTACACCTTC.

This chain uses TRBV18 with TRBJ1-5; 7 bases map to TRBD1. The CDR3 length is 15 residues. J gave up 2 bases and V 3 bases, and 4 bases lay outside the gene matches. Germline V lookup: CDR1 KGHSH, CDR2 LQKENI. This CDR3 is CASSPTGERNQPQHF. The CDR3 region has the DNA TGTGCCAGCTCACCTACAGGGGAACGCAATCAGCCCCAGCATTTT.

This CDR3 reads CASSQTGQGGTEAFF. CDR3 in DNA: TGTGCCAGCAGTCAAACGGGACAGGGGGGCACTGAAGCTTTCTTT. V gene TRBV2 combines with J gene TRBJ1-1; 11 bases line up with TRBD1. The CDR3 sequence is 15 residues long. CDR1 and CDR2 (germline): SNHLY, FYNNEI. The V segment lost 5 bases and the J segment 4 bases; nucleotides outside the gene matches: 6. Supplemented by reference TRBV2 and TRBJ1-1, the full variable domain reads EPEVTQTPSHQVTQMGQEVILRCVPISNHLYFYWYRQILGQKVEFLVSFYNNEISEKSEIFDDQFSVERPDGSNFTLKIRSTKLEDSAMYFCASSQTGQGGTEAFFGQGTRLTVV.

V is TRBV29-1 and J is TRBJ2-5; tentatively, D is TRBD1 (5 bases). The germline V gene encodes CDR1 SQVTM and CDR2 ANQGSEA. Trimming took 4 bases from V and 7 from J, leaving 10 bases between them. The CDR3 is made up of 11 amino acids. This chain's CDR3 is CSVALGATQYF. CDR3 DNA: TGCAGCGTTGCCCTTGGGGCGACCCAGTACTTC.

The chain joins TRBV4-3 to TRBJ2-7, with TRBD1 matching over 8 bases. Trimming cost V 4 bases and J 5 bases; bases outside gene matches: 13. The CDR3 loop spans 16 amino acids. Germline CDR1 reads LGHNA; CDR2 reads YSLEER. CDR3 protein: CASSPHWTGWVHEQYF. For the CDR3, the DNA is TGCGCCAGCAGCCCCCATTGGACAGGGTGGGTCCACGAGCAGTACTTC.

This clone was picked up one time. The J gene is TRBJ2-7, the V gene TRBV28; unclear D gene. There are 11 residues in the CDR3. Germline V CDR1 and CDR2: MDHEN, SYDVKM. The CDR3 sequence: CRSSSAYEQYF. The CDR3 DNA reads TGTCGATCAAGTAGTGCTTACGAGCAGTACTTC.

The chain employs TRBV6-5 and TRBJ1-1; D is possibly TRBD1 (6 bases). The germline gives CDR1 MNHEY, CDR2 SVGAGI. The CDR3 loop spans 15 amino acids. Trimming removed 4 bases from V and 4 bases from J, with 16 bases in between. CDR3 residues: CASSFSGPRGTEAFF. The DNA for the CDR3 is TGTGCCAGCAGTTTCTCGGGTCCCAGGGGCACTGAAGCTTTCTTT.

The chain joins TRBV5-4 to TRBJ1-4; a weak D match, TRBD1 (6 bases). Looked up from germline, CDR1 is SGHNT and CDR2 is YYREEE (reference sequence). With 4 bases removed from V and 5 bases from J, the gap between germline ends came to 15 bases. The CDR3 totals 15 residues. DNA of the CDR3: TGTGCCAGCAGCCTCAACAGGGCTGTAAATGAAAAACTGTTTTTT. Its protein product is CASSLNRAVNEKLFF. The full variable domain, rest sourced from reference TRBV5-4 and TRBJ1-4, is ETGVTQSPTHLIKTRGQQVTLRCSSQSGHNTVSWYQQALGQGPQFIFQYYREEENGRGNFPPRFSGLQFPNYSSELNVNALELDDSALYLCASSLNRAVNEKLFFGSGTQLSVL.